The 16 T cell receptor beta chains reported below all come from one sample, sequenced in a study of beta chain features in type 1 diabetes. Reverse transcribing all isolated RNA meant expressed TCRB transcripts were sequenced. The method was immunoSEQ multiplex PCR; TCRdb's version includes in-frame clones alone and lacks a portion of them. Here the sample spans approximately 40,000 clones, about 50% being singletons. The sample comprised stem cell memory CD4+ T cells from blood. All receptors derive from a woman aged 25-40 years in good health.

The J gene is TRBJ2-5, the V gene TRBV5-1, with 11 nucleotides matching TRBD2. CDR3 length: 16 amino acids. The germline V gene has CDR1 SGHRS and CDR2 YFSETQ. Losses at the gene ends were 0 bases for V and 4 bases for J; bases not matched to a gene: 5. CDR3 in amino acids: CASSLVSGRAPETQYF. CDR3 nucleotides: TGCGCCAGCAGCTTGGTTAGCGGGAGGGCCCCAGAGACCCAGTACTTC.

This chain links TRBV6-1 with TRBJ2-7, with D maybe TRBD2 (5 bases). V lost 6 bases, J lost 2 bases, and 8 bases lay in between. Per germline, CDR1 MNHNS and CDR2 SASEGT. The CDR3 is 12 amino acids. CDR3 coding DNA: TGTGCCAGCAGCCGGGGAACCTACGAGCAGTACTTC. This codes for CASSRGTYEQYF.

As DNA, the CDR3 is TGTGCCAGCAGCGTATCAGCGGGAGGGGCCTACGAGCAGTACTTC. Protein: CASSVSAGGAYEQYF. V usage is TRBV9 and J usage is TRBJ2-7, with 10 bases identical to TRBD2. The CDR3 is 15 residues long. V gave up 1 base and J gave up 2 bases; unmatched junction bases: 3. Germline CDR1 SGDLS, CDR2 YYNGEE.

This chain joins TRBV11-2 and TRBJ2-1, with 11 bases lining up with TRBD2. Unmatched junction bases numbered 16, after V lost 4 bases and J lost 5 bases. The CDR3 runs to 19 residues. Germline V gene data show CDR1 as SGHAT and CDR2 as FQNNGV. CDR3 bases: TGTGCCAGCAGCTCTGAGAGACCGGGCGGACTAGCGGGTGACAATGAGCAGTTCTTC. Residues: CASSSERPGGLAGDNEQFF.

The CDR3 nucleotides are TGTGCCAGTAGTATGCGCGCTAGCGGGAGGCTTGCTGAGCAGTTCTTC. The encoded protein is CASSMRASGRLAEQFF. J is TRBJ2-1 and V is TRBV19; 11 bases map to TRBD2. The CDR3 sequence is 16 residues long. J gave up 9 bases and V 3 bases, and 10 bases lay outside the gene matches. In germline, CDR1 is LNHDA, CDR2 SQIVND (reference sequence).

CDR3 sequence (DNA): TGTGCCAGCAGTGTGGGCAGGGACTCCTACAATGAGCAGTTCTTC. It specifies CASSVGRDSYNEQFF. The rearrangement links TRBV6-4 to TRBJ2-1, with D possibly being TRBD1 (5 bases). The CDR3 has 15 residues. Germline V lookup: CDR1 MRHNA, CDR2 SNTAGT. The germline V and J ends were trimmed by 4 bases and 0 bases, with 10 bases remaining between them.

The CDR3 sequence is CASSSNFGTGKSTDTQYF. DNA of the CDR3: TGTGCCAGCAGCTCAAACTTTGGGACAGGCAAAAGCACAGATACGCAGTATTTT. V and J are TRBV28 and TRBJ2-3, with TRBD1 identical over 8 bases. The CDR3 is 18 amino acids. The trim removed 6 bases at V and 0 bases at J, leaving 14 bases unmatched. CDR1 is MDHEN, CDR2 SYDVKM, per germline.

This clone has a single count. The chain links TRBV19 to TRBJ2-1; D is perhaps TRBD1 (5 bases). Germline V gene data show CDR1 as LNHDA and CDR2 as SQIVND (reference sequence). The CDR3 covers 11 residues. The V gene lost 10 bases and the J gene lost 6 bases, with 10 bases spanning the gap. The CDR3: CAIRVLNEQFF. DNA for the CDR3: TGTGCCATCAGGGTTCTCAATGAGCAGTTCTTC.

This clone has a handful of counts. The CDR3 DNA reads as TGTGCCTGGGATGGGCATGGACAGGGCTCCTACGAGCAGTACTTC. It specifies CAWDGHGQGSYEQYF. This chain joins TRBV30 and TRBJ2-7; TRBD1 aligns across 8 bases. Trimming removed 5 bases from V and 0 bases from J; junction bases left unmatched: 9. CDR3 length equals 15 residues. Germline V gene lookup returns CDR1 GTSNPN and CDR2 SVGIG (reference sequence). The full variable domain, rest sourced from reference TRBV30 and TRBJ2-7, is SQTIHQWPATLVQPVGSPLSLECTVEGTSNPNLYWYRQAAGRGLQLLFYSVGIGQISSEVPQNLSASRPQDRQFILSSKKLLLSDSGFYLCAWDGHGQGSYEQYFGPGTRLTVT.

The CDR3 loop is CSARGRDTEAFF. In nucleotides, the CDR3 is TGCAGCGCAAGAGGCAGGGACACTGAAGCTTTCTTT. This chain joins TRBV29-1 and TRBJ1-1, with D possibly TRBD1 on 5 matching bases. The CDR3 contains 12 residues. V lost 7 bases, J lost 3 bases, and 12 bases lay in between. Germline-derived CDR1 and CDR2 are SQVTM and ANQGSEA.

The rearrangement links TRBV28 to TRBJ1-5; 8 nucleotides match TRBD1. V trimming: 4 bases; J trimming: 5 bases; junction bases outside the gene matches: 7. Germline CDR1 and CDR2: MDHEN and SYDVKM. CDR3 length equals 15 residues. In DNA form, the CDR3 reads TGTGCCAGCAGTTCATCGGGACAGGACCATCAGCCCCAGCATTTT. This codes for CASSSSGQDHQPQHF.

This clone was detected a few times. The chain joins TRBV29-1 to TRBJ1-4, with 9 bases fitting TRBD1. There are 14 residues in the CDR3. V gave up 6 bases and J gave up 7 bases; unmatched junction bases: 9. From germline, CDR1 is SQVTM and CDR2 ANQGSEA. CDR3 sequence (DNA): TGCAGCGTGTCAACCGGGACAGGGATTGAAAAACTGTTTTTT. Its translation is CSVSTGTGIEKLFF.

V gene TRBV29-1 combines with J gene TRBJ2-1, with 8 bases lining up with TRBD1. CDR1 SQVTM and CDR2 ANQGSEA come from the germline V gene. The trim removed 4 bases at V and 5 bases at J, leaving 4 bases unmatched. The CDR3 is made up of 13 amino acids. CDR3 bases: TGCAGCGTTGCCGACAGGGGCCACAATGAGCAGTTCTTC. This encodes CSVADRGHNEQFF.

V is TRBV29-1 and J is TRBJ1-3; D unclear. V lost 1 base and J lost 0, with 7 bases in between. CDR1 is SQVTM and CDR2 is ANQGSEA in the germline V gene. The CDR3 totals 14 residues. The chain's CDR3 is CSVEVHNSGNTIYF. CDR3 coding DNA: TGCAGCGTTGAAGTCCACAACTCTGGAAACACCATATATTTT.

The chain couples TRBV10-3 to TRBJ2-3; 9 bases align to TRBD2. The V gene end was trimmed by 0 bases and the J gene end by 1 base; junction bases not matched to a gene: 5. The CDR3 length is 17 residues. Germline V gene lookup returns CDR1 ENHRY and CDR2 SYGVKD. The CDR3 is CAISESTRLAGTDTQYF. Written as DNA, the CDR3 is TGTGCCATCAGTGAGTCGACTCGACTAGCGGGCACAGATACGCAGTATTTT.

This clone was found a few times. This chain uses TRBV11-2 with TRBJ2-5; 7 nucleotides line up with TRBD1. Trimming at V came to 0 bases and at J to 5 bases, leaving 3 bases not matched to a gene. Germline CDR1 is SGHAT and CDR2 is FQNNGV. This CDR3 region has 14 residues. The CDR3 reads CASSLDLGGETQYF. The CDR3 bases are TGTGCCAGCAGCTTAGACCTAGGGGGCGAGACCCAGTACTTC.